Below are 6 T cell receptor beta chains sequenced from a single sample in a study of blood T cell repertoires in COVID-19. The table came from immunoSEQ multiplex PCR; TCRdb's copy has only in-frame clones and leaves some out. The sample includes hundreds of thousands of clones, approximately 89% of them seen just once. The specimen sequenced was peripheral blood. Every receptor here comes from a man aged 18 to 29 with COVID-19, enrolled during active disease.

The genes are TRBV4-1 and TRBJ2-1; D is possibly TRBD1 (6 bases). This CDR3 is built from 14 residues. Germline loops: CDR1 MGHRA, CDR2 YSYEKL. V was trimmed by 4 bases and J by 3 bases, leaving 10 bases between them. The CDR3 loop reads CASSLDRRYNEQFF. In DNA form, the CDR3 reads TGCGCCAGCAGCCTCGACAGGCGCTACAATGAGCAGTTCTTC.

The rearrangement joins TRBV2 to TRBJ2-4, with 11 bases identical to TRBD2. CDR1 and CDR2 from the germline V gene are SNHLY and FYNNEI. The CDR3 has 16 residues. J was trimmed by 0 bases and V by 8 bases; bases with no gene match: 6. As DNA, the CDR3 is TGTGCCAGCGGGGGACTAGCGGAGGTAGCCAAAAACATTCAGTACTTC. This gives the protein CASGGLAEVAKNIQYF.

The rearrangement links TRBV2 to TRBJ2-4; possible D gene TRBD1, 6 bases. Trimming stripped 4 bases from V and 0 bases from J, with 10 bases between. Germline V gives CDR1 SNHLY, CDR2 FYNNEI. This CDR3 region has 15 residues. CDR3: CASSARGIAKNIQYF. The CDR3 DNA reads as TGTGCCAGCAGTGCCAGGGGTATAGCCAAAAACATTCAGTACTTC.

The V call is TRBV4-1, the J call TRBJ1-6; D call uncertain. Germline V CDR1 and CDR2: MGHRA, YSYEKL. Trimming removed 1 base at V and 3 bases at J, with 16 bases between. The CDR3 is made up of 18 amino acids. CDR3 amino acids: CASSQVTGSILYNSPLHF. The CDR3 DNA reads TGCGCCAGCAGCCAAGTTACCGGGAGCATCCTCTATAATTCACCCCTCCACTTT.

The CDR3 loop reads CASSGMTSQETQYF. The DNA for the CDR3 is TGCGCCAGCAGCGGGATGACTAGTCAGGAGACCCAGTACTTC. The chain combines TRBV5-1 with TRBJ2-5; TRBD2 might be the D (6 bases). Germline values: CDR1 SGHRS, CDR2 YFSETQ. Trimming took off 4 bases at V and 5 bases at J, with 15 bases between the two ends. The CDR3 has 14 amino acids.

The chain links TRBV18 to TRBJ1-5; 9 bases fit TRBD1. The CDR3 totals 15 residues. CDR1 is KGHSH, CDR2 LQKENI, per germline. V was clipped by 4 bases and J by 3 bases; unmatched bases: 4. CDR3 sequence: CASSQTGGTNQPQHF. The DNA of the CDR3 is TGTGCCAGCTCACAGACAGGGGGGACCAATCAGCCCCAGCATTTT.